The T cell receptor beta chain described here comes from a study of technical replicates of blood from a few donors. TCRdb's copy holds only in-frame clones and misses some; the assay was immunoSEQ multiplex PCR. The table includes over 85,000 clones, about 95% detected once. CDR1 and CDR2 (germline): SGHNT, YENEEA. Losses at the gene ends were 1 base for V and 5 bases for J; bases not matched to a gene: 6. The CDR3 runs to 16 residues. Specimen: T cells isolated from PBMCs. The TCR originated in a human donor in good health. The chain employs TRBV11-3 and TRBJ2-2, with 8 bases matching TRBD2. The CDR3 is CASSLVPAGETGELFF. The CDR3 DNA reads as TGTGCCAGCAGCTTAGTTCCAGCGGGAGAAACCGGGGAGCTGTTTTTT.